Each of the 31 T cell receptor beta chains below was sequenced from the same sample in a study of response to subunit inactivated influenza vaccine. TCRdb independently ran MiXCR on the RT-PCR reads; one entry per CDR3 protein. The sample records 750,000 to 850,000 distinct CDR3 sequences, around 20% being singletons. The material sequenced was PBMCs from blood, taken 4 to 6 days after vaccination. Receptor source: a man in his forties or fifties who received an inactivated influenza vaccine.

This clonotype showed up many times. V gene TRBV5-8 combines with J gene TRBJ2-1; perhaps TRBD1 as D (6 bases). This CDR3 contains 16 residues. Trimming stripped 4 bases from V and 0 bases from J, with 14 bases between. CDR1 is SGHTS, CDR2 YDEGEE, per germline. The CDR3 DNA follows: TGTGCCAGCAGCCTGGTGGGACAAAGCTCCTACAATGAGCAGTTCTTC. It yields the protein CASSLVGQSSYNEQFF.

The sample holds a few counts of this clonotype. The chain employs TRBV30 and TRBJ1-2; D is unresolved. The germline V and J ends were trimmed by 2 bases and 4 bases, with 5 bases remaining between them. This CDR3 is built from 11 residues. Per the germline V gene, CDR1 is GTSNPN and CDR2 is SVGIG (reference sequence). The CDR3 protein is CAWSRFYGYTF. As DNA, the CDR3 is TGTGCCTGGAGTAGATTCTATGGCTACACCTTC.

The table lists this clonotype with a few counts. The chain employs TRBV5-1 and TRBJ2-3, with TRBD1 matching over 7 bases. The CDR3 runs 14 residues. Losses at the gene ends were 7 bases for V and 6 bases for J; bases not matched to a gene: 11. CDR1 is SGHRS and CDR2 is YFSETQ in the germline V gene. The CDR3 DNA reads TGCGCCAGCGGCCGAGACAGGGAATCTGATACGCAGTATTTT. This translates into CASGRDRESDTQYF.

V is TRBV12-3 or TRBV12-4 and J is TRBJ2-4; the D gene is possibly TRBD2 (5 bases). The CDR3 runs to 13 residues. The V and J ends lost 7 bases and 9 bases respectively, with 16 bases between them. The DNA of the CDR3 is TGTGCCAGCACCGAAAGGCTGGGGAGCATTCAGTACTTC. It specifies CASTERLGSIQYF.

This chain uses TRBV6-5 with TRBJ1-3, with a tentative D call TRBD1 (5 bases). There are 14 residues in the CDR3. In germline, CDR1 is MNHEY, CDR2 SVGAGI. Trimming left V 2 bases short and J 4 bases short, with 9 bases between. The CDR3 region has the DNA TGTGCCAGCAGTTACGGGGCCCTGGGAAACACCATATATTTT. This sequence encodes CASSYGALGNTIYF.

The chain recombines TRBV28 with TRBJ2-1; 11 bases are shared with TRBD2. The length of the CDR3 is 15 residues. Germline V lookup: CDR1 MDHEN, CDR2 SYDVKM. The junction had 7 bases not matched to a gene; V was cut back by 5 bases and J by 7 bases. CDR3 loop: CASSILVAGGNEQFF. CDR3 bases: TGTGCCAGCAGTATACTAGTAGCGGGAGGGAATGAGCAGTTCTTC.

This clonotype was seen at least ten times. This chain joins TRBV10-3 and TRBJ2-3; D not resolved. CDR1 is ENHRY and CDR2 is SYGVKD in the germline V gene. V lost 4 bases to trimming and J lost 9 bases, with 11 bases between them. The CDR3 runs 12 residues. CDR3 DNA: TGTGCCATCAGTGGTTCGAAACAGACGCAGTATTTT. The encoded protein is CAISGSKQTQYF.

The chain carries TRBV24-1 and TRBJ2-5, with D tentatively TRBD1 (6 bases). Germline V CDR1 and CDR2: KGHDR, SFDVKD. The length of the CDR3 is 14 residues. Between the trimmed V and J ends, which lost 7 bases and 2 bases, there was a span of 13 bases. CDR3 loop: CATRGTNSQETQYF. The CDR3 DNA reads TGTGCCACCAGAGGGACAAACTCTCAAGAGACCCAGTACTTC.

J is TRBJ2-1 and V is TRBV20-1; either TRBD1 or TRBD2 may fit D (5 bases each). The CDR3 length is 13 residues. V gave up 5 bases and J gave up 5 bases, with 13 bases separating them. CDR1 is DFQATT, CDR2 SNEGSKA, per germline (reference sequence). The CDR3 DNA reads as TGCAGTGCTGGGACCCGTACTAACAATGAGCAGTTCTTC. This sequence encodes CSAGTRTNNEQFF.

This clonotype was seen a few times. The gene calls are TRBV2 and TRBJ2-5; D is unresolved. With 1 base removed from V and 1 base from J, the gap between germline ends came to 10 bases. This CDR3 region has 15 residues. Germline CDR1 SNHLY, CDR2 FYNNEI. The CDR3 bases are TGTGCCAGCAGTGAAGATGGAGCAGCCCAAGAGACCCAGTACTTC. Protein sequence: CASSEDGAAQETQYF.

This clonotype was counted at least ten times. The rearrangement uses TRBV5-5 and TRBJ2-1; 7 nucleotides agree with TRBD2. V trimming: 1 base; J trimming: 0 bases; junction bases outside the gene matches: 4. The CDR3 length is 16 residues. Germline CDR1 SGHKS, CDR2 YYEKEE (reference sequence). The CDR3 loop reads CASSLFAGASYNEQFF. The CDR3 nucleotides are TGTGCCAGCAGCTTGTTCGCGGGAGCCTCCTACAATGAGCAGTTCTTC.

The chain carries TRBV5-1 and TRBJ2-3, with 10 bases aligning to TRBD1. This CDR3 region has 16 residues. Germline V gene lookup returns CDR1 SGHRS and CDR2 YFSETQ. With V trimmed by 0 bases and J by 5 bases, 6 bases remained unmatched. CDR3 residues: CASSLGTGGIGDTQYF. The CDR3 bases are TGCGCCAGCAGCTTGGGGACAGGGGGAATAGGAGATACGCAGTATTTT. Looking up the rest from reference TRBV5-1 and TRBJ2-3 gives the full variable domain: KAGVTQTPRYLIKTRGQQVTLSCSPISGHRSVSWYQQTPGQGLQFLFEYFSETQRNKGNFPGRFSGRQFSNSRSEMNVSTLELGDSALYLCASSLGTGGIGDTQYFGPGTRLTVL.

This clonotype was seen a few times. This sequence joins TRBV30 and TRBJ2-3, with D possibly matching TRBD1 (5 bases). Germline values: CDR1 GTSNPN, CDR2 SVGIG (reference sequence). The CDR3 is made up of 16 amino acids. Trimming cost V 1 base and J 0 bases, with 14 bases left between them. The CDR3 DNA reads as TGTGCCTGGAGTGGGGTTGGTGGGGCTAGCACAGATACGCAGTATTTT. Its protein is CAWSGVGGASTDTQYF.

This rearrangement joins TRBV20-1 to TRBJ2-1; 7 bases are shared with TRBD2. The CDR3 runs 12 residues. V shed 4 bases, J shed 6 bases, and the junction held 3 bases outside the gene matches. The germline V gene encodes CDR1 DFQATT and CDR2 SNEGSKA (reference sequence). The CDR3 region is CSAIGRGNEQFF. DNA for the CDR3: TGCAGTGCTATAGGGAGGGGCAATGAGCAGTTCTTC.

The chain combines TRBV2 with TRBJ2-5; D gene unclear. The CDR3 sequence is 13 residues long. Trimming shortened V by 5 bases and J by 7 bases, and 14 bases separated the two germline ends. The germline gives CDR1 SNHLY, CDR2 FYNNEI. DNA of the CDR3: TGTGCCAGCAGTCCGTCTCTCTTCCGGACCCAGTACTTC. This sequence encodes CASSPSLFRTQYF.

This clonotype has more than one count but fewer than ten. The gene calls are TRBV4-1 and TRBJ1-2; no clear D gene. With 3 bases removed from V and 1 base from J, the gap between germline ends came to 3 bases. Germline assignment: CDR1 MGHRA and CDR2 YSYEKL. The CDR3 covers 12 residues. CDR3 DNA: TGCGCCAGCAGCCACCGTAACTATGGCTACACCTTC. This codes for CASSHRNYGYTF.

The chain has TRBV15 and TRBJ2-7, with D hard to call. The CDR3 covers 12 residues. With 5 bases removed from V and 5 bases from J, the gap between germline ends came to 10 bases. Germline CDR1 reads LNHNV; CDR2 reads YYDKDF (reference sequence). CDR3 DNA sequence: TGTGCCACCAGCGGAAGCTTTAACGAGCAGTACTTC. This gives the protein CATSGSFNEQYF.

This clonotype was recorded a few times. The rearrangement joins TRBV20-1 to TRBJ2-4; D possibly matches TRBD1 or TRBD2 (6 bases each). Germline CDR1 and CDR2: DFQATT and SNEGSKA (reference sequence). The V end lost 5 bases, the J end lost 3 bases, and 17 bases lay between the germline ends. CDR3 length: 15 residues. The CDR3 reads CSAPGGLPGKNIQYF. CDR3 sequence (DNA): TGCAGTGCTCCCGGGGGCCTCCCGGGCAAAAACATTCAGTACTTC.

This clonotype was seen more than once but under ten times. The J gene is TRBJ2-3, the V gene TRBV5-1; TRBD2 matches at 10 bases. This CDR3 region has 17 residues. The germline V gene has CDR1 SGHRS and CDR2 YFSETQ. Germline trimming cut 1 base from V and 5 bases from J; bases unmatched to any gene: 10. Written as DNA, the CDR3 is TGCGCCAGCAGCTTGTCAGCGGGGGGGCCTCGTGGAGATACGCAGTATTTT. Translation gives CASSLSAGGPRGDTQYF.

This clonotype was counted only a few times. This chain links TRBV6-1 with TRBJ2-3; TRBD2 matches at 8 bases. The CDR3 contains 14 residues. With 8 bases clipped from V and 8 bases from J, the junction kept 12 bases outside the gene matches. The germline CDR1 and CDR2 sequences are MNHNS and SASEGT. CDR3 residues: CASLRAGEWSTQYF. In DNA, the CDR3 is TGTGCCAGCTTACGAGCGGGGGAATGGTCTACGCAGTATTTT.

The rearrangement links TRBV5-1 to TRBJ2-5; D is perhaps TRBD2 (5 bases). V lost 0 bases and J 5 bases, leaving 11 bases between the germline ends. Germline values: CDR1 SGHRS, CDR2 YFSETQ. The CDR3 consists of 14 residues. CDR3: CASSLESGAETQYF. The CDR3 DNA reads TGCGCCAGCAGCTTGGAGAGCGGCGCGGAGACCCAGTACTTC.

This chain connects TRBV5-6 to TRBJ2-1, with D possibly being TRBD2 (5 bases). CDR1 is SGHDT, CDR2 YYEEEE, per germline. The CDR3 runs 12 residues. Trimming pared 4 bases from V and 10 bases from J, leaving 12 bases between. CDR3 sequence (DNA): TGTGCCAGCAGCGTTGGACTTCAGGAGCAGTTCTTC. Translating it yields CASSVGLQEQFF.

This clonotype was observed a handful of times. In DNA, the CDR3 is TGCAGTGCTTACAAGCGGGACAGGGAAAGCAATCAGCCCCAGCATTTT. It encodes CSAYKRDRESNQPQHF. The gene calls are TRBV20-1 and TRBJ1-5, with 9 bases aligning to TRBD1. The CDR3 runs 16 residues. The V gene's germline CDR1 is DFQATT and CDR2 SNEGSKA (reference sequence). V gave up 5 bases and J gave up 1 base; unmatched junction bases: 9.

This clonotype was counted only a few times. This rearrangement joins TRBV6-5 to TRBJ2-7; tentative D call: TRBD1 (6 bases). Germline V gives CDR1 MNHEY, CDR2 SVGAGI. The V gene lost 4 bases and the J gene lost 8 bases, with 12 bases spanning the gap. The CDR3 is 12 residues long. The CDR3 region is CASSSNREKQYF. The CDR3 DNA reads as TGTGCCAGCAGTTCCAACAGGGAAAAGCAGTACTTC.

The V gene is TRBV12-3 or TRBV12-4, the J gene TRBJ2-2, with D possibly being TRBD1 (7 bases). The germline V and J ends were trimmed by 10 bases and 8 bases, with 20 bases remaining between them. The CDR3 length is 14 residues. CDR3 in DNA: TGTGCCACCAAACGCGGAGGGGGCTGGGGGGAGCTGTTTTTT. It translates to CATKRGGGWGELFF.

This rearrangement joins TRBV5-5 to TRBJ1-4; D gene uncertain. Germline-derived CDR1 and CDR2 are SGHKS and YYEKEE (reference sequence). V was clipped by 7 bases and J by 8 bases, with 15 bases between them. The CDR3 spans 13 residues. The CDR3, as DNA: TGTGCCAGCGACCGCGGGTCCGACGAAAAACTGTTTTTT. Protein sequence: CASDRGSDEKLFF.

CDR3 bases: TGCAGTGCTGGAGGAGCGGGGGGAACTTCCAATGAGCAGTTCTTC. Encoded protein: CSAGGAGGTSNEQFF. This rearrangement joins TRBV20-1 to TRBJ2-1, with 9 bases lining up with TRBD2. CDR3 length: 15 residues. The trim removed 5 bases at V and 6 bases at J, leaving 11 bases unmatched. Germline V gene sequence: CDR1 DFQATT, CDR2 SNEGSKA (reference sequence).

A few counts support this clonotype. This chain's CDR3 is CASSLGTASEETQYF. For the CDR3, the DNA is TGCGCCAGCAGCTTAGGGACAGCGTCAGAAGAGACCCAGTACTTC. The rearrangement links TRBV5-1 to TRBJ2-5, with TRBD1 identical over 7 bases. V lost 2 bases and J lost 3; bases outside the gene matches: 7. The germline V gene encodes CDR1 SGHRS and CDR2 YFSETQ. The CDR3 is 15 amino acids.

This clonotype was seen more than once but under ten times. The chain links TRBV7-2 to TRBJ2-7; D is unresolved. The CDR3 loop spans 14 amino acids. Between the trimmed V and J ends, which lost 2 bases and 4 bases, there was a span of 12 bases. Looked up from germline, CDR1 is SGHTA and CDR2 is FQGNSA. CDR3 DNA: TGTGCCAGCAGCTTAAAAAATGGGCTATACGAGCAGTACTTC. Encoded protein: CASSLKNGLYEQYF.

The table lists this clonotype with a few counts. The chain couples TRBV30 to TRBJ2-7; no firm D call. V was shortened by 0 bases and J by 6 bases, with 6 bases between the two germline ends. Per germline, CDR1 GTSNPN and CDR2 SVGIG (reference sequence). The CDR3 spans 11 residues. CDR3 in DNA: TGTGCCTGGAGTGTAAGGGTCGAGCAGTACTTC. Its protein product is CAWSVRVEQYF.

This chain joins TRBV16 and TRBJ1-4; D unclear. The CDR3 spans 14 residues. CDR1 is KGHSY, CDR2 FQNENV, per germline. Trimming left V 3 bases short and J 3 bases short, with 8 bases between. DNA for the CDR3: TGTGCCAGCAGCCATGGGTCATCTAATGAAAAACTGTTTTTT. Amino acids: CASSHGSSNEKLFF.